One sample yielded the 5 T cell receptor beta chains listed below, sequenced in a study of T cell repertoires in cytomegalovirus infection. TCRdb ran MiXCR on the reads and lists one entry per CDR3 protein. This sample carries about 240,000 distinct CDR3 sequences, 9% to 15% of them seen once, and the ten largest clones take 1.6%. Specimen: PBMCs. All receptors come from a human donor in good health (CMV status not recorded). Some clones in this sample may be carry-over from other donors' samples.

Many counts were recorded for this clonotype. The chain recombines TRBV29-1 with TRBJ1-1; 8 bases are a match to TRBD1. The CDR3 has 14 residues. J lost 1 base, V lost 1 base, and 2 bases had no gene match. The germline V gene encodes CDR1 SQVTM and CDR2 ANQGSEA. Written as DNA, the CDR3 is TGCAGCGTTGAAGTTGGGACAGGGAACACTGAAGCTTTCTTT. Translating it yields CSVEVGTGNTEAFF.

The table lists this clonotype with many counts. The chain joins TRBV4-1 to TRBJ2-5; D is possibly TRBD1 (6 bases). Trimming took off 1 base at V and 1 base at J, with 13 bases between the two ends. The V gene's germline CDR1 is MGHRA and CDR2 YSYEKL. The CDR3 is 16 amino acids. The CDR3 nucleotides read TGCGCCAGCAGCCAAGTGCTGGGGGCAGTCCAAGAGACCCAGTACTTC. Translation gives CASSQVLGAVQETQYF.

This clonotype was counted many times. The J gene is TRBJ2-2, the V gene TRBV6-5; a weak D match, TRBD2 (6 bases). CDR1 and CDR2 (germline): MNHEY, SVGAGI. The ends were cut back, 2 bases at V and 7 bases at J, with 11 bases in the middle. The CDR3 is 14 amino acids. This chain's CDR3 is CASSYMEGDGELFF. In nucleotides, the CDR3 is TGTGCCAGCAGTTACATGGAGGGTGACGGGGAGCTGTTTTTT.

The chain recombines TRBV20-1 with TRBJ1-2, with D unclear. CDR1 is DFQATT and CDR2 is SNEGSKA in the germline V gene (reference sequence). V was pared by 6 bases and J by 6 bases, with 20 bases between. The CDR3 extends over 14 amino acids. The CDR3 here is CSAGGLEGADGYTF. CDR3 coding DNA: TGCAGTGCAGGCGGCCTGGAGGGAGCAGATGGCTACACCTTC.

This clonotype was seen many times. V gene TRBV11-2 combines with J gene TRBJ2-7; D is ambiguous. The CDR3 totals 11 residues. V was cut by 3 bases and J by 6 bases, with 6 bases left in between. The germline CDR1 and CDR2 sequences are SGHAT and FQNNGV. CDR3 nucleotides: TGTGCCAGCAGCTTTGGCCGCGAGCAGTACTTC. Translated, it gives CASSFGREQYF.